This entry is about one TCR beta chain. Its matching antigen is unknown. The data derive from a study of blood T cells in healthy people across ages. Study-level findings and limits: Aged donors had fewer naive CD4+ cells and lower diversity than long-lived donors. Measured against age, TCR beta diversity per million T cells decreased in a roughly linear manner.

Next came a second PCR, run for about 6 to 11 cycles, which used a sample-barcoded 5' primer along with a J-beta primer mix. TCRdb redid the calling of the 5' RACE reads with MiXCR, one entry per CDR3 protein. Among more than 700,000 distinct CDR3 sequences, 35% to 60% were seen once, and the ten largest hold 15% to 20%. The V and J ends lost 7 bases and 6 bases respectively, with 16 bases between them. Germline values: CDR1 MDHEN, CDR2 SYDVKM. The CDR3 length is 14 residues. This chain uses TRBV28 with TRBJ1-5; D gene uncertain. Sequencing input: blood. The sequence was collected from a man at least 80 years old in good health. CDR3: CASTLVGGSQPQHF. The CDR3 DNA reads TGTGCCAGCACCCTTGTGGGAGGTAGTCAGCCCCAGCATTTT. The full variable domain, in which reference TRBV28 and TRBJ1-5 provide the parts outside the CDR3, is DVKVTQSSRYLVKRTGEKVFLECVQDMDHENMFWYRQDPGLGLRLIYFSYDVKMKEKGDIPEGYSVSREKKERFSLILESASTNQTSMYLCASTLVGGSQPQHFGDGTRLSIL.